This section outlines one TCR beta chain sequence together with its context. This clone was seen a few times. The antigen it recognizes is unknown. Base qualities are not recorded, but no much larger clone differs from it by a single base. V loses 0 bases of germline sequence and J loses 2 bases, and the interval between the two ends is 8 bases. CDR1 SGHTA and CDR2 FQGNSA were looked up in the germline V gene. From its cysteine to its phenylalanine, the CDR3 spans 15 amino acids. Of the read, only the CDR3 DNA is kept; its 45 bases are in frame from base 1. The library was produced with the immunoSEQ multiplex PCR assay. A mixture of 60 forward primers for TCR Vbeta segments and 13 reverse primers for TCR Jbeta segments was used in the multiplex PCR. The CDR3 region of rearranged TCR beta genes was amplified from genomic DNA by a multiplex PCR assay. On the Illumina HiSeq System, the amplified TCR beta libraries were sequenced as 87-base-pair reads. On the authors' methods: A later analysis counted 75 million to 100 million unique TCR beta chains across the 640 or so repertoires, and around 9.9 million of these chains were shared by at least two donors. A nearest-neighbor algorithm error-corrected the raw reads and collapsed the reads into unique sequences, merging closely related sequences to remove PCR and sequencing errors. To assign V, D and J gene segments, CDR3 sequences were aligned to IMGT reference sequences. For a sequence to be retained, a match of at least six nucleotides to both a V gene segment and a J gene segment was required. Rearrangements were called productive when the CDR3 lacked stop codons and stayed in frame with V and J; all others were non-productive. CDR3 was defined according to IMGT convention as the region running from the second conserved V-encoded cysteine to the conserved J-encoded phenylalanine. The earlier analysis of roughly 590 of the donors excluded sequences that lacked an unambiguous match to a single V gene segment. In an earlier analysis of several hundred of the donors, V segments were called functional above 56.7% productive rearrangements and were called segregating when the between-donor standard deviation exceeded 5%. A statistical classification framework was built for diagnosing cytomegalovirus status from the catalog of TCR beta chain sequences. A later analysis assigned V and J genes by comparing TCR nucleotide sequences with IMGT/GENE-DB human TR gene sequences. A later analysis assigned CDR3 sequences and most-parsimonious VDJ recombination scenarios with the TCRdist pipeline. In a later analysis, each TCR beta chain was defined by its CDR3 amino acid sequence together with its V-gene family, and reads without a unique V-gene family were excluded. To address suspected cross-contamination and a sequencing artifact, a later analysis removed around 590 highly shared, low-generation-probability nucleotide sequences. For each public chain, a later analysis derived a clonal expansion index from normalized ranks of inferred template counts within each repertoire. In a later analysis, generation probabilities were computed with a VDJ recombination model fitted to out-of-frame rearrangements, and the resulting probabilities were checked against IGoR. A later analysis scored TCR-TCR, TCR-HLA and TCR-CMV co-occurrence with hypergeometric tests, applying a repertoire-size bias correction to TCR pairs. False discovery rates were estimated in a later analysis by permuting HLA or CMV assignments 20 times. A later analysis grouped co-occurring TCRs with DBSCAN, adding TCRdist sequence similarity when clustering within HLA-allele-positive subsets. For co-occurrence clustering, repertoires with fewer than 30,000 or more than 120,000 public chains were excluded, along with 5 or 6 repertoires with anomalous nucleotide sharing. Entries here come from immuneACCESS through TCRdb and include only in-frame sequences with V and J called. Some clones fail to appear in such tables; in the studies checked, an unresolved V gene covers under half of the shortfall, and the cause of the remainder is unknown. The V and J calls and the clone size are those of that table, but D and trimming were determined from the DNA. Present in this sample are about 180,000 clones, 80% to 90% of which were seen just once. The ten top clones hold roughly 2.3% of the sample.

This record comes from a study of cytomegalovirus exposure and HLA in healthy donors (dated by TCRdb to about 2017). General notes on the study: In an earlier analysis of under 750 of the donors, about 260 Gb of sequence data and 120 million or so unique TCR beta sequences from about 190 million T cells were reported. Approximately 300 gigabases of sequencing data and 75 million to 85 million unique TCR sequences made up an early release that covered under 750 HLA-typed donors. Of the 398 genotyped donors, 65% to 90% were placed in the genetic ancestry cluster associated with self-reported Caucasian donors. The study was designed to test whether signatures of past pathogen exposure could be identified by cataloging public T cell receptors. The study used immunosequencing to profile the T cell repertoires of under 700 subjects and linked those repertoires to cytomegalovirus serostatus. Along with the approximately 620-subject first cohort, a separate validation cohort of around 120 different subjects was used. High-throughput TCR immunosequencing, statistical association of individual TCRs with disease status, and machine learning were combined to predict cytomegalovirus infection status. In a later analysis, previously published TCR beta repertoires from about 640 donors were re-analyzed and high-resolution HLA genotyping was added so that TCR occurrence patterns could be studied. The later analysis used no new phenotypic data to find candidate immune exposures, relying instead on TCR beta sequences and their occurrence across donors. An earlier analysis of 450 to 750 of the donors used high-throughput TCR beta sequencing to judge whether each TCR beta V gene segment behaved as functional or pseudogenic. Alongside the repertoire data, information on donor age, sex, ethnicity and CMV serostatus was compiled. In a later genetic analysis, genome-wide SNP genotypes for about three fifths of the roughly 670 donors were used, and that subset was treated as a discovery cohort. All discovery cohort repertoires had been generated using a single sequencing platform. HLA typing included class I and class II loci at four-digit resolution. Typing coverage varied by locus: about 620-630 donors for A, B, C, DRB1 and DQB1; roughly 560 for DQA1; about 570 for DPA1; roughly 450 for DPB1. Because of strong linkage in the cohort, five DR-DQ haplotypes were treated as single units for association and clustering. On average, around 230,000 unique TCR beta nucleotide sequences were sequenced per donor among 350 to 400 genotyped donors of the cohort, with roughly 20% of those sequences being non-productive.

The cohort was made up of roughly 670 healthy bone marrow donors. Cohort members were all nominally healthy when sampled, although unrecorded immune exposures were likely present. The donor was CMV seronegative and was included in the group of about 400 seronegative cohort members. Each donor provided a peripheral blood sample, and peripheral blood mononuclear cells were used for TCR beta sequencing. Genomic DNA was extracted from the blood cell samples with the Qiagen DNeasy Blood Extraction Kit. Overall study results and their limits: Strong co-occurrence of HLA alleles, especially DR and DQ, made assigning TCR associations to individual alleles difficult. In a later analysis, the rate of TCR association differed among HLA loci, with DRB1 alleles having the most associated TCRs and HLA-C alleles having the fewest. Cytomegalovirus status was reported to be diagnosed by the classifier with high specificity and sensitivity in both the original and validation cohorts. The earlier analysis of some 560 of the donors excluded approximately 15 rarely observed V segments, including chromosome 9 orphons, because counts were too low. The study gave a list of around 170 TCR beta chains associated with cytomegalovirus. Across donors, most TCR sequences were observed very rarely, whereas some public TCRs were present in many individuals. The authors suggested that the approach could potentially be generalized to other disease states and immunological phenotypes. In a later analysis, HLA-associated TCR beta chains were found to be more clonally expanded and to have lower generation probabilities than equally common non-associated chains. Because the 87-base-pair reads could not distinguish some IMGT-functional V segments, including TRBV6-2 and TRBV6-3, those segments were excluded. Compared with the roughly 700-donor mean, donors in an Asian-associated ancestry cluster had fewer N-insertions in productive TCRs, according to a later genetic analysis. An association between a missense DCLRE1C variant and V-gene and J-gene trimming of TCR beta chains was found in a later genetic analysis and replicated in an independent cohort. A later analysis found that most CMV-associated TCR beta chains appeared HLA-restricted, with HLA associations seemingly driven largely by CMV exposure. In a later analysis, several top co-occurrence clusters were reported to appear linked to parvovirus B19, influenza, CMV and Epstein-Barr virus. In an earlier analysis of about 540 of the donors, most TCR beta V segments were observed in productive rearrangements about 90% or about 30% of the time, broadly matching IMGT annotations. In vitro tests confirmed that a few of the cytomegalovirus-associated TCR beta chains recognize cytomegalovirus antigens. In this cohort, only TCR beta chains were sequenced, and detectable features were limited by the absence of alpha or paired-chain data. A cluster of highly shared sequence variants was judged likely to represent a technical artifact of the sequencing pipeline. A later analysis associated 15,000 to 20,000 TCR beta sequences with specific HLA alleles at a false discovery rate of 0.05. Roughly uniform sequencing depth across donors was assumed in presence/absence analyses, although this assumption may not hold. A further reported finding was that TCR beta sequences accurately predicted the HLA-A and HLA-B alleles for most subjects in the first cohort. Because some donors lacked HLA typing at each locus, the association tests relied only on the typed subset. Linkage disequilibrium might explain the correlated functional status among segregating V segments, but an unknown experimental factor could not be ruled out. Immune exposure information for the cohort was limited to CMV serostatus.

Material for sequencing was PBMCs. Here the chain combines TRBV7-2 and TRBJ2-1, with an unclear D gene assignment. This TCR was recovered from a male donor in good health and CMV-seronegative. The CDR3 protein: CASSLAGFPYNEQFF. DNA sequence: TGTGCCAGCAGCTTAGCCGGGTTCCCCTACAATGAGCAGTTCTTC.